What follows are 26 T cell receptor beta chains derived from one specimen sequenced in a study of cytomegalovirus exposure and HLA in healthy donors. 13 Jbeta primers and 60 Vbeta primers were used for the PCR. Sequenced by immunoSEQ multiplex PCR; TCRdb stores in-frame clones only, minus some. This sample has 200,000 or so clones, with roughly 84% found just once. The sequencing input was PBMCs. The receptor source for this set is a boy younger than 18 in good health and CMV-seronegative.

Concerning this clone itself: At one end the junction does not follow the germline gene, possibly because of a read error. V is TRBV7-9 and J is TRBJ2-7, with D maybe TRBD1 (6 bases). The CDR3 has 13 amino acids. Per germline, CDR1 SEHNR and CDR2 FQNEAQ (reference sequence). The CDR3 nucleotides are TGTGCCAGCACCTTACAGGGTTACTACGAGCAGTACTTC. Translated, it gives CASTLQGYYEQYF. The whole variable domain, remainder taken from reference TRBV7-9 and TRBJ2-7, is DTGVSQNPRHKITKRGQNVTFRCDPISEHNRLYWYRQTLGQGPEFLTYFQNEAQLEKSRLLSDRFSAERPKGSFSTLEIQRTEQGDSAMYLCASTLQGYYEQYFGPGTRLTVT.

The V and J genes are TRBV6-5 and TRBJ1-5; the D is unclear. The CDR3 contains 13 residues. V dropped 5 bases and J dropped 2 bases, with 7 bases sitting between them. The V gene's germline CDR1 is MNHEY and CDR2 SVGAGI. CDR3 loop: CASSRERNQPQHF. As DNA, the CDR3 is TGTGCCAGCAGTCGGGAACGCAATCAGCCCCAGCATTTT.

This chain uses TRBV11-2 with TRBJ2-7, with TRBD2 matching 11 bases. This CDR3 is built from 15 residues. V shed 1 base, J shed 3 bases, and the junction held 2 bases outside the gene matches. Germline CDR1 SGHAT, CDR2 FQNNGV. The CDR3 here is CASSLVLAGGYEQYF. CDR3 nucleotides: TGTGCCAGCAGCTTAGTTCTAGCGGGAGGCTACGAGCAGTACTTC.

This chain links TRBV7-9 with TRBJ1-2; TRBD1 might be the D (6 bases). The V end lost 5 bases, the J end lost 4 bases, and 11 bases lay between the germline ends. The CDR3 has 13 residues. The germline CDR1 and CDR2 sequences are SEHNR and FQNEAQ (reference sequence). The CDR3 region is CASSLTGSYGYTF. CDR3 bases: TGTGCCAGCAGCCTAACAGGGAGCTATGGCTACACCTTC. The whole variable domain, filled in from reference TRBV7-9 and TRBJ1-2, reads DTGVSQNPRHKITKRGQNVTFRCDPISEHNRLYWYRQTLGQGPEFLTYFQNEAQLEKSRLLSDRFSAERPKGSFSTLEIQRTEQGDSAMYLCASSLTGSYGYTFGSGTRLTVV.

V gene TRBV29-1 combines with J gene TRBJ1-2, with TRBD1 as a possible D gene (5 bases). Germline V gene lookup returns CDR1 SQVTM and CDR2 ANQGSEA. The CDR3 length is 12 residues. V was trimmed by 4 bases and J by 3 bases, leaving 9 bases between them. CDR3 residues: CSVGQGDYGYTF. The CDR3 DNA reads TGCAGCGTTGGTCAGGGCGACTATGGCTACACCTTC.

The chain couples TRBV28 to TRBJ2-7; 8 bases fit TRBD1. CDR1 and CDR2 from the germline V gene are MDHEN and SYDVKM. Trimming cost V 8 bases and J 6 bases; bases outside gene matches: 15. This CDR3 comprises 15 residues. CDR3 region: CASAMSRQGRREQYF. For the CDR3, the DNA is TGTGCCAGCGCAATGTCGAGACAGGGGAGGCGCGAGCAGTACTTC.

The gene calls are TRBV9 and TRBJ1-2; the D gene is possibly TRBD1 (6 bases). This CDR3 is built from 15 residues. V was pared by 3 bases and J by 1 base, with 13 bases between. Germline CDR1 is SGDLS and CDR2 is YYNGEE. The CDR3 DNA follows: TGTGCCAGCAGCGAATCGGGACACCTTAACTATGGCTACACCTTC. Translation: CASSESGHLNYGYTF.

This chain uses TRBV5-6 with TRBJ2-5; 9 positions agree with TRBD2. This CDR3 has 15 residues. The V segment lost 1 base and the J segment 8 bases; nucleotides outside the gene matches: 9. Germline values: CDR1 SGHDT, CDR2 YYEEEE. For the CDR3, the DNA is TGTGCCAGCAGCTTGCCAGCGGGGGGCCCTCGAACCCAGTACTTC. Its protein product is CASSLPAGGPRTQYF.

The V gene is TRBV27, the J gene TRBJ1-4; TRBD1 is a possible D gene (6 bases). CDR1 is MNHEY and CDR2 is SMNVEV in the germline V gene (reference sequence). This CDR3 contains 15 residues. V lost 6 bases, J lost 3 bases, and 14 bases lay in between. CDR3 in amino acids: CASSRDRSANEKLFF. Here the CDR3 DNA reads TGTGCCAGCAGCCGTGACAGGTCCGCTAATGAAAAACTGTTTTTT.

The chain has TRBV11-3 and TRBJ2-1; D perhaps matches TRBD1 (6 bases). Germline lookup yields CDR1 SGHNT and CDR2 YENEEA. CDR3 length: 14 residues. Trimming shortened V by 2 bases and J by 7 bases, and 12 bases separated the two germline ends. CDR3 in amino acids: CASSLSGARNEQFF. CDR3 in DNA: TGTGCCAGCAGCTTATCAGGGGCGAGGAATGAGCAGTTCTTC. Full variable domain (rest looked up from reference TRBV11-3 and TRBJ2-1): EAGVVQSPRYKIIEKKQPVAFWCNPISGHNTLYWYLQNLGQGPELLIRYENEEAVDDSQLPKDRFSAERLKGVDSTLKIQPAELGDSAVYLCASSLSGARNEQFFGPGTRLTVL.

The chain is built from TRBV18 and TRBJ2-5, with a weak D call TRBD2 (5 bases). Germline V CDR1 and CDR2: KGHSH, LQKENI. CDR3 size: 14 residues. Trimming removed 2 bases at V and 1 base at J, with 8 bases between. The CDR3 coding sequence is TGTGCCAGCTCACCAAGCGGCTCCCAAGAGACCCAGTACTTC. Protein: CASSPSGSQETQYF.

V gene TRBV9 combines with J gene TRBJ1-3; no definite D call. Trimming pared 3 bases from V and 3 bases from J, leaving 19 bases between. Germline assignment: CDR1 SGDLS and CDR2 YYNGEE. CDR3 length: 17 amino acids. CDR3 amino acids: CASSANPGKEGGNTIYF. CDR3 DNA: TGTGCCAGCAGCGCAAACCCGGGGAAGGAAGGTGGAAACACCATATATTTT.

The chain is built from TRBV6-1 and TRBJ2-7; D possibly corresponds to TRBD1 (6 bases). Germline V gives CDR1 MNHNS, CDR2 SASEGT. Trimming cost V 5 bases and J 2 bases, with 10 bases left between them. This CDR3 region has 13 residues. The CDR3 bases are TGTGCCAGCAGTACAGGGTCCGCCTACGAGCAGTACTTC. It specifies CASSTGSAYEQYF.

The V gene is TRBV4-1, the J gene TRBJ1-1; 8 bases are a match to TRBD1. The CDR3 spans 17 residues. J lost 1 base, V lost 2 bases, and 9 bases had no gene match. Per the germline V gene, CDR1 is MGHRA and CDR2 is YSYEKL. The CDR3 protein is CASSQLRTGLPNTEAFF. In DNA, the CDR3 is TGCGCCAGCAGCCAATTAAGGACAGGGCTCCCGAACACTGAAGCTTTCTTT.

The V call is TRBV5-5, the J call TRBJ1-1; maybe TRBD1 (6 bases). The V gene's germline CDR1 is SGHKS and CDR2 YYEKEE (reference sequence). The CDR3 contains 15 residues. The V and J ends lost 4 bases and 7 bases respectively, with 20 bases between them. The CDR3 loop is CASSRETGVNGEAFF. As DNA, the CDR3 is TGTGCCAGCAGCAGGGAGACAGGTGTTAACGGTGAAGCTTTCTTT.

This clone was counted a few times. This chain joins TRBV7-3 and TRBJ1-1; D might be TRBD1 (5 bases). The CDR3 has 16 amino acids. Trimming cost V 0 bases and J 4 bases, with 15 bases left between them. The germline V gene has CDR1 SGHTA and CDR2 FQGTGA. This CDR3 is CASSLTGTGVVTEAFF. Here the CDR3 DNA reads TGTGCCAGCAGCTTAACAGGGACGGGGGTAGTCACTGAAGCTTTCTTT.

The chain employs TRBV30 and TRBJ2-3; D uncertain. The CDR3 covers 13 residues. Trimming removed 0 bases from V and 6 bases from J, with 10 bases in between. Germline-derived CDR1 and CDR2 are GTSNPN and SVGIG (reference sequence). CDR3 DNA: TGTGCCTGGAGTGTTGGTAGCCGGGATACGCAGTATTTT. It yields the protein CAWSVGSRDTQYF. Combining the CDR3 with reference TRBV30 and TRBJ2-3 gives the whole variable domain SQTIHQWPATLVQPVGSPLSLECTVEGTSNPNLYWYRQAAGRGLQLLFYSVGIGQISSEVPQNLSASRPQDRQFILSSKKLLLSDSGFYLCAWSVGSRDTQYFGPGTRLTVL.

In regard to this clone: The junction and the germline gene differ at one end; a read error may be behind it. The CDR3, as DNA: TGTGCCAGCAGCACTGGACTAGCGGGAGGCAATGAGCAGCTCTTC. Translated: CASSTGLAGGNEQLF. The rearrangement links TRBV13 to TRBJ2-1; the match to TRBD2 covers 14 bases. There are 15 residues in the CDR3. CDR1 PRHDT and CDR2 FYEKMQ come from the germline V gene (reference sequence). The full variable domain, rest sourced from reference TRBV13 and TRBJ2-1, is AAGVIQSPRHLIKEKRETATLKCYPIPRHDTVYWYQQGPGQDPQFLISFYEKMQSDKGSIPDRFSAQQFSDYHSELNMSSLELGDSALYFCASSTGLAGGNEQLFGPGTRLTVL.

This sequence joins TRBV4-1 and TRBJ2-7; D ambiguous. Germline V gene data show CDR1 as MGHRA and CDR2 as YSYEKL. Trimming shortened V by 1 base and J by 7 bases, and 5 bases separated the two germline ends. The CDR3 length is 11 residues. CDR3: CASSQAREQYF. The CDR3 bases are TGCGCCAGCAGCCAAGCGCGGGAGCAGTACTTC.

V is TRBV5-8 and J is TRBJ2-3, with 9 positions matching TRBD1. Germline V lookup: CDR1 SGHTS, CDR2 YDEGEE. The CDR3 runs to 16 residues. Losses at the gene ends were 5 bases for V and 1 base for J; bases not matched to a gene: 8. CDR3 nucleotides: TGTGCCAGCAGATTAGGACAGGGGATCGGCACAGATACGCAGTATTTT. The encoded protein is CASRLGQGIGTDTQYF.

The rearrangement joins TRBV28 to TRBJ2-7; TRBD2 agrees at 7 bases. V shed 8 bases and J 5 bases; nucleotides not matched to a gene: 12. Germline assignment: CDR1 MDHEN and CDR2 SYDVKM. This CDR3 is built from 14 residues. The CDR3 sequence: CASVPGGLYNEQYF. As DNA, the CDR3 is TGTGCCAGCGTCCCGGGGGGTTTGTACAACGAGCAGTACTTC.

The chain couples TRBV7-8 to TRBJ1-4; 7 nucleotides line up with TRBD1. The junction had 6 bases not matched to a gene; V was cut back by 3 bases and J by 2 bases. In germline, CDR1 is SGHVS, CDR2 FQNEAQ. The CDR3 is made up of 16 amino acids. As DNA, the CDR3 is TGTGCCAGCAGCTTGTTCGACAGGGCTACTAATGAAAAACTGTTTTTT. This gives the protein CASSLFDRATNEKLFF.

J is TRBJ1-3 and V is TRBV9; possibly TRBD1 for D (5 bases). The V gene lost 3 bases and the J gene lost 3 bases, with 19 bases spanning the gap. Germline CDR1 is SGDLS and CDR2 is YYNGEE. There are 17 residues in the CDR3. CDR3 DNA sequence: TGTGCCAGCAGCGGCCGGGGCGGGGCCACCCTTGGAAACACCATATATTTT. Residues: CASSGRGGATLGNTIYF.

This clone occurred a few times. The J gene is TRBJ2-1, the V gene TRBV20-1; D might be TRBD1 (6 bases). This CDR3 comprises 11 residues. With 6 bases removed from V and 8 bases from J, the gap between germline ends came to 11 bases. CDR1 is DFQATT, CDR2 SNEGSKA, per germline (reference sequence). As DNA, the CDR3 is TGCAGTGCATCACAGGGATATGAGCAGTTCTTC. This gives the protein CSASQGYEQFF.

The chain has TRBV27 and TRBJ1-1; 7 bases are shared with TRBD1. Germline trimming cut 6 bases from V and 5 bases from J; bases unmatched to any gene: 6. Germline-derived CDR1 and CDR2 are MNHEY and SMNVEV (reference sequence). The CDR3 is 13 residues long. This chain's CDR3 is CASSSDRITEAFF. The DNA of the CDR3 is TGTGCCAGCAGCTCGGACAGGATTACTGAAGCTTTCTTT.

The V gene is TRBV6-1, the J gene TRBJ1-1; 10 bases are shared with TRBD1. V lost 7 bases, J lost 8 bases, and 4 bases stayed unmatched. CDR3 size: 12 residues. The germline V gene has CDR1 MNHNS and CDR2 SASEGT. CDR3 bases: TGTGCCAGCAAGGACAGGGGGAACGAAGCTTTCTTT. This translates into CASKDRGNEAFF.